One sample yielded the 10 T cell receptor beta chains listed below, sequenced in a study of T cell repertoires in cytomegalovirus infection. Each CDR3 protein gets one entry after TCRdb re-called the reads with MiXCR. Of roughly 700,000 distinct CDR3 sequences detected, about 30% appear once; the ten largest clones hold roughly 20%. For these TCRs, the target antigens are not known. Sequenced here: cultured PBMCs, sampled from culture after CMV antigen stimulation. The receptor source for this set is a human donor in good health (CMV status not recorded). Some clones in this sample may be carry-over from other donors' samples.

This chain links TRBV20-1 with TRBJ1-5; no reliable D call. Trimming pared 6 bases from V and 0 bases from J, leaving 18 bases between. The CDR3 is 16 residues long. Looked up from germline, CDR1 is DFQATT and CDR2 is SNEGSKA (reference sequence). Written as DNA, the CDR3 is TGCAGTGCCCCCGACACAACTCCTTATAGCAATCAGCCCCAGCATTTT. Protein sequence: CSAPDTTPYSNQPQHF.

This chain connects TRBV15 to TRBJ2-6; no firm D call. The CDR3 covers 16 residues. CDR1 is LNHNV and CDR2 is YYDKDF in the germline V gene (reference sequence). V shed 4 bases and J shed 2 bases, with 12 bases lying between them. CDR3 protein: CATSMLGRTGANVLTF. In DNA form, the CDR3 reads TGTGCCACCAGCATGTTGGGTCGAACTGGGGCCAACGTCCTGACTTTC.

V usage is TRBV20-1 and J usage is TRBJ2-7; D call uncertain. This CDR3 is 16 amino acids long. Germline lookup yields CDR1 DFQATT and CDR2 SNEGSKA (reference sequence). The V end lost 0 bases, the J end lost 0 bases, and 15 bases lay between the germline ends. CDR3 region: CSARDKWGVNSYEQYF. DNA of the CDR3: TGCAGTGCTAGAGATAAATGGGGTGTGAACTCCTACGAGCAGTACTTC.

The chain is built from TRBV7-6 and TRBJ1-3, with 8 bases aligning to TRBD1. The germline V gene encodes CDR1 SGHVS and CDR2 FNYEAQ. This CDR3 has 17 residues. V shed 4 bases and J 0 bases; nucleotides not matched to a gene: 8. Here the CDR3 DNA reads TGTGCCAGCAGCTATCACCAGGGGGCCATCTCTGGAAACACCATATATTTT. Translating it yields CASSYHQGAISGNTIYF. Looking up the rest from reference TRBV7-6 and TRBJ1-3 gives the full variable domain: GAGVSQSPRYKVTKRGQDVALRCDPISGHVSLYWYRQALGQGPEFLTYFNYEAQQDKSGLPNDRFSAERPEGSISTLTIQRTEQRDSAMYRCASSYHQGAISGNTIYFGEGSWLTVV.

The rearrangement links TRBV10-3 to TRBJ2-3; D not certain. V was clipped by 6 bases and J by 8 bases, with 12 bases between them. This CDR3 is 12 amino acids long. CDR1 ENHRY and CDR2 SYGVKD come from the germline V gene. The CDR3: CAIRETGGTQYF. The CDR3 nucleotides read TGTGCCATCAGGGAGACCGGCGGTACGCAGTATTTT.

This clonotype was picked up a small number of times. The chain recombines TRBV28 with TRBJ2-1; TRBD1 might be the D (6 bases). The CDR3 length is 19 residues. Trimming removed 5 bases at V and 0 bases at J, with 23 bases between. Germline CDR1 is MDHEN and CDR2 is SYDVKM. The CDR3 protein is CASSPTLLRDTGSYNEQFF. The DNA for the CDR3 is TGTGCCAGCAGTCCTACCCTCCTCCGGGACACCGGCTCCTACAATGAGCAGTTCTTC.

The genes are TRBV29-1 and TRBJ2-3; tentatively, D is TRBD2 (6 bases). This CDR3 region has 15 residues. Trimming shortened V by 1 base and J by 9 bases, and 20 bases separated the two germline ends. The germline V gene has CDR1 SQVTM and CDR2 ANQGSEA. The CDR3, as DNA: TGCAGCGTTGAAGTCGGGACTGGGAATCTAGACACGCAGTATTTT. As protein: CSVEVGTGNLDTQYF.

The chain couples TRBV12-3 or TRBV12-4 to TRBJ1-1, with D possibly TRBD1 on 6 matching bases. The ends were cut back, 5 bases at V and 6 bases at J, with 13 bases in the middle. This CDR3 has 13 residues. The CDR3 sequence is CASSMTGGPEAFF. The CDR3 DNA follows: TGTGCCAGCAGTATGACAGGAGGCCCTGAAGCTTTCTTT.

As for this clonotype: A much larger clonotype is one base distant, so this may be a read error. CDR3: CASSFGLATQYF. In DNA form, the CDR3 reads TGTGCCAGCAGCTTTGGACTAGCGACGCAGTATTTT. The chain has TRBV7-4 and TRBJ2-3; 9 bases map to TRBD2. This CDR3 has 12 amino acids. Trimming took 3 bases from V and 9 from J; bases not matched to a gene: 1. Per the germline V gene, CDR1 is SGHVT and CDR2 is SQSDAQ.

This clonotype was seen repeatedly, ten times or more. This chain uses TRBV7-2 with TRBJ2-5, with D maybe TRBD2 (6 bases). The CDR3 runs to 16 residues. The germline V gene has CDR1 SGHTA and CDR2 FQGNSA. The V end was cut by 5 bases, the J end by 2 bases, with 18 bases between. The CDR3 here is CASSKNRDWQQETQYF. The CDR3 DNA follows: TGTGCCAGCAGCAAAAACCGGGACTGGCAGCAAGAGACCCAGTACTTC.